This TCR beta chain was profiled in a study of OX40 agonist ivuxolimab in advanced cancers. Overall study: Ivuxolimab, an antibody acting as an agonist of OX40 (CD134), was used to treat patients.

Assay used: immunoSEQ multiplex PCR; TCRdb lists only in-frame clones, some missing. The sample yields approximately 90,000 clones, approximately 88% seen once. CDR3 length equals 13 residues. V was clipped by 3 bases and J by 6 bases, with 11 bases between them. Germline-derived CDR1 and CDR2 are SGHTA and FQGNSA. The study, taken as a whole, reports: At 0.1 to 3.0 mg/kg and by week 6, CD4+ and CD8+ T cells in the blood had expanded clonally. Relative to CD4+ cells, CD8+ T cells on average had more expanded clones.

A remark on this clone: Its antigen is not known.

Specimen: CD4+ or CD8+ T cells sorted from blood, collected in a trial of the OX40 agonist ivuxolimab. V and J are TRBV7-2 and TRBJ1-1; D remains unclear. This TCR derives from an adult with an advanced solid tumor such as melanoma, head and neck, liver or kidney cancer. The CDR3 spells CASSLAPPAEAFF. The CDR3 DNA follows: TGTGCCAGCAGCTTGGCTCCCCCCGCTGAAGCTTTCTTT.